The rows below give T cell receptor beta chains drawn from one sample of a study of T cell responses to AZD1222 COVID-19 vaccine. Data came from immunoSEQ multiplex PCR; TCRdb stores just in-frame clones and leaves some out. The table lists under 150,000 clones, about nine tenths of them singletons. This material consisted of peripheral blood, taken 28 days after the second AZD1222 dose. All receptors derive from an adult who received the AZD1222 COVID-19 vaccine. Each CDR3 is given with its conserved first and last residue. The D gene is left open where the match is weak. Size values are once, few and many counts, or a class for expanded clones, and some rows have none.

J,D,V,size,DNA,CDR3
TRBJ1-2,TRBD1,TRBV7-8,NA,TGTGCCAGCAGCTTGGGCAGGGGGCTTAACTATGGCTACACCTTC,CASSLGRGLNYGYTF
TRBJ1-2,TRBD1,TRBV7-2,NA,TGTGCCAGCCGAGGACAGGGCTATGGCTACACCTTC,CASRGQGYGYTF
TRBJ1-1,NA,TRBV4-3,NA,TGCGCCAGCAGCCAAGTTGGACGGAACACTGAAGCTTTCTTT,CASSQVGRNTEAFF
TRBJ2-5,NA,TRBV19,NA,TGTGCCAGTAGTCAACAGGGACTATACCAAGAGACCCAGTACTTC,CASSQQGLYQETQYF
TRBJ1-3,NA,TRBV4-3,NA,TGCGCCAGCAGCCCGGCGGGGACCGCTGTCTCTGGAAACACCATATATTTT,CASSPAGTAVSGNTIYF
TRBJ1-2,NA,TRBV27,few,TGTGCCAGCAGTTTATCGGGCAGATATGGCTACACCTTC,CASSLSGRYGYTF
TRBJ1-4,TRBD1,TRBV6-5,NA,TGTGCCAGCAGCTTCCTACAGGGGGTTAATGAAAAACTGTTTTTT,CASSFLQGVNEKLFF
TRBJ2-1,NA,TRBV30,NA,TGTGCCTGGAGTTGGGGGAGGAGCTCCTACAATGAGCAGTTCTTC,CAWSWGRSSYNEQFF
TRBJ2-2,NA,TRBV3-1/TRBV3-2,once,TGTGCCAGCCACGGACAGCGGATGGCTACGAACACCGGGGAGCTGTTTTTT,CASHGQRMATNTGELFF
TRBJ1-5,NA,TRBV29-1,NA,TGCAGCGTCTCAGATCGGGATCAGCCCCAGCATTTT,CSVSDRDQPQHF
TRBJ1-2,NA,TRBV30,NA,TGTGCCTGGAGCCCCGGGCCCTTGTATGGCTACACCTTC,CAWSPGPLYGYTF
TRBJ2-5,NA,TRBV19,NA,TGTGCCAGTAGTATAGGGGCGGGAACCCAAGAGACCCAGTACTTC,CASSIGAGTQETQYF
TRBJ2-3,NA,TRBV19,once,TGTGCCAGTAGTATAACGATGACCACAGATACGCAGTATTTT,CASSITMTTDTQYF
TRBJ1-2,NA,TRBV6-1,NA,TGTGCCAGCAGTGATTTCCTCGGCGACTATGGCTACACCTTC,CASSDFLGDYGYTF
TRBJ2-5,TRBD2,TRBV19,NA,TGTGCCAGTAGTTGGGGTGGATTCCAGAGGACTAGCGGGAGTAGGGAGACCCAGTACTTC,CASSWGGFQRTSGSRETQYF
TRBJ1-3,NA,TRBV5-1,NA,TGCGCCAGCGGACGAGGGGACACGAACTCTGGAAACACCATATATTTT,CASGRGDTNSGNTIYF
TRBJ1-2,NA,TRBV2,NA,TGTGCCAGCAGCGTGAACAGGGTAGGAGATGGCTACACCTTC,CASSVNRVGDGYTF
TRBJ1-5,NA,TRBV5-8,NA,TGTGCCAGCAGCTTGGCCATTACTGCCAATCAGCCCCAGCATTTT,CASSLAITANQPQHF
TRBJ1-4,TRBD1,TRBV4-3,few,TGCGCCAGCAGCCATGGACAGGGTGAAAAACTGTTTTTT,CASSHGQGEKLFF
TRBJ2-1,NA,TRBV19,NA,TGTGCCAGTAGTACCGGACGGAGCTCCTACAATGAGCAGTTCTTC,CASSTGRSSYNEQFF
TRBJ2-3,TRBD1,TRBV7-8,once,TGTGCCAGCAGCTTAGACAGGGGCTCCACAGATACGCAGTATTTT,CASSLDRGSTDTQYF
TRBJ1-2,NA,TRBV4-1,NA,TGCGCCAGCAGCCAAGTTTCGCCGGTTTACGACTACACCTTC,CASSQVSPVYDYTF
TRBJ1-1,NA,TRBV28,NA,TGTGCCTCTCAGACAGACCTGAACACTGAAGCTTTCTTT,CASQTDLNTEAFF
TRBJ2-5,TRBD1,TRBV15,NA,TGTGCCACCAGCCCCGGACAGGGTCAAGAGACCCAGTACTTC,CATSPGQGQETQYF
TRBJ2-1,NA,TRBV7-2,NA,TGTGCCAGCAGATCCGGGCTAGAGCGTGGGGATGAGCAGTTCTTC,CASRSGLERGDEQFF
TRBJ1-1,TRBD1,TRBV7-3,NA,TGTGCCAGCGCGGGGCAGGGGGACACTGAAGCTTTCTTT,CASAGQGDTEAFF
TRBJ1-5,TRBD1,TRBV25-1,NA,TGTGCCAGCAGTGAGGAGGGGGCTGGCAATCAGCCCCAGCATTTT,CASSEEGAGNQPQHF
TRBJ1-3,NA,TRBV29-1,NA,TGCAGCGTTGAAGGAGTACAGGAGGATCCAAACACCATATATTTT,CSVEGVQEDPNTIYF
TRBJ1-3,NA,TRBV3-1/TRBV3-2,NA,TGTGCCAGCAGCCCAGGGTCGGAGGGAAACACCATATATTTT,CASSPGSEGNTIYF
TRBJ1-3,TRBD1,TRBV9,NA,TGTGCCAGCAGCCTGACTAGGGACAGCTTACTATATTTT,CASSLTRDSLLYF
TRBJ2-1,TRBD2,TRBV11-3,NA,TGTGCCAGCAGCTTAGGCCTAGCGGGAGGGGGCTCCTACAATGAGCAGTTCTTC,CASSLGLAGGGSYNEQFF
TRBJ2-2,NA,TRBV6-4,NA,TGTGCCAGCAGCCCCCGGGGTCCGAACACCGGGGAGCTGTTTTTT,CASSPRGPNTGELFF
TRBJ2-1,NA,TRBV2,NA,TGTGCCAGAAAGGGGGATAAAGACGCCTACAATGAGCAGTTCTTC,CARKGDKDAYNEQFF
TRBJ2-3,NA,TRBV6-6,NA,TGTGCCAGCACCACCCAGGGTACCACAGATACGCAGTATTTT,CASTTQGTTDTQYF
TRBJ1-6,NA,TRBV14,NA,TGTGCCAGCAGTGACAGACAGACTAATTCACCCCTCCACTTT,CASSDRQTNSPLHF
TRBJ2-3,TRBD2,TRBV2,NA,TGTGCCAGCAGCCAAATAGCGGGGGGGGCCGGAGCGCAGTATTTT,CASSQIAGGAGAQYF
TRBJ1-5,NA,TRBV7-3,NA,TGTGCCAGCAGCAAAGGTCAGGGCCAGCCCCAGCATTTT,CASSKGQGQPQHF
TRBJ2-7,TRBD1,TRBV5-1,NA,TGCGCCAGCAGCTCCACAGGGGGCGGCGCGGAGCAGTACTTC,CASSSTGGGAEQYF
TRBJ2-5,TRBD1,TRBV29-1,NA,TGCAGCGCGGACAGGTACCAAGAGACCCAGTACTTC,CSADRYQETQYF